This T cell receptor (beta chain) was found in a study of blood T cell repertoires in COVID-19. Across the study: Sources were T cells, B-cell-depleted T cells, or PBMCs; the material itself was cDNA or gDNA.

The CDR3 runs to 15 residues. Germline values: CDR1 SGHAT, CDR2 FQNNGV. V was pared by 0 bases and J by 1 base, with 9 bases between. How the authors handled the data: Amplified reference gene primers provided the basis for estimating nucleated cell counts. Repertoires were generated with immunoSEQ multiplex PCR, while TCRdb's copy carries only in-frame clones and drops some. That table supplies the V and J calls and clone size; D and trimming were determined from the DNA. The sample shows roughly 50,000 clones, about 86% of them seen only once. This sequence originates from a woman of 80 years or more with acute or convalescent COVID-19. Sequences were obtained from peripheral blood. The rearrangement uses TRBV11-2 and TRBJ2-5; D is ambiguous. The chain's CDR3 is CASSLDSLLQETQYF. For the CDR3, the DNA is TGTGCCAGCAGCTTAGACTCTCTACTCCAAGAGACCCAGTACTTC.